Below are 10 T cell receptor beta chains sequenced from a single sample in a study of Ad26.COV2.S vaccination and SARS-CoV-2 variants. Regarding treatment: about 20 received Ad26.COV2.S at low or high dose, single or two shots; roughly 5 received placebo; per-sample allocation not given. Vaccine and placebo recipients were sampled on day 63 after the first injection. The method was immunoSEQ multiplex PCR; TCRdb's version includes in-frame clones alone and lacks a portion of them. The table shows over 400,000 clones, with about 90% occurring only once. Here the sequenced sample was peripheral blood, taken in a trial of Ad26.COV2.S vaccine versus placebo. The receptors shown here come from a person between 18 and 59 years old who received the Ad26.COV2.S COVID-19 vaccine or a placebo.

The rearrangement links TRBV5-1 to TRBJ2-5; 10 nucleotides line up with TRBD2. The V segment lost 0 bases and the J segment 5 bases; nucleotides outside the gene matches: 7. Per the germline V gene, CDR1 is SGHRS and CDR2 is YFSETQ. The CDR3 runs to 16 residues. The CDR3 protein is CASSLEPSGGRETQYF. The CDR3 DNA reads as TGCGCCAGCAGCTTGGAACCTAGCGGGGGACGGGAGACCCAGTACTTC.

V is TRBV4-1 and J is TRBJ2-2; 9 nucleotides agree with TRBD1. Losses at the gene ends were 3 bases for V and 3 bases for J; bases not matched to a gene: 2. This CDR3 comprises 15 residues. Germline V lookup: CDR1 MGHRA, CDR2 YSYEKL. Written as DNA, the CDR3 is TGCGCCAGCAGCCAGGGACAGGGACACACCGGGGAGCTGTTTTTT. This sequence encodes CASSQGQGHTGELFF.

V gene TRBV29-1 combines with J gene TRBJ1-2; D remains unclear. The length of the CDR3 is 13 residues. V gave up 3 bases and J gave up 4 bases, with 12 bases separating them. Germline CDR1 is SQVTM and CDR2 is ANQGSEA. CDR3: CSVEKQSTYGYTF. CDR3 in DNA: TGCAGCGTTGAGAAACAGAGTACCTATGGCTACACCTTC.

This clone was recorded once. The V and J genes are TRBV4-1 and TRBJ1-2; D is undetermined. The V gene lost 3 bases and the J gene lost 8 bases, with 7 bases spanning the gap. In germline, CDR1 is MGHRA, CDR2 YSYEKL. The CDR3 loop spans 11 amino acids. The CDR3 DNA reads TGCGCCAGCAGCCAGACGGGGGGCTACACCTTC. It specifies CASSQTGGYTF.

V gene TRBV18 combines with J gene TRBJ2-3; TRBD2 might be the D (5 bases). The CDR3 length is 13 residues. The germline V gene encodes CDR1 KGHSH and CDR2 LQKENI. With 5 bases removed from V and 2 bases from J, the gap between germline ends came to 8 bases. In nucleotides, the CDR3 is TGTGCCAGCTCATACGGGGTCACAGATACGCAGTATTTT. Translating it yields CASSYGVTDTQYF.

This rearrangement joins TRBV15 to TRBJ2-2; unclear D gene. There are 14 residues in the CDR3. Trimming removed 3 bases from V and 4 bases from J, with 9 bases in between. Germline V lookup: CDR1 LNHNV, CDR2 YYDKDF (reference sequence). The CDR3 loop is CATSRGSVTGELFF. The CDR3 coding sequence is TGTGCCACCAGCAGGGGCAGCGTCACCGGGGAGCTGTTTTTT.

This rearrangement joins TRBV28 to TRBJ2-2; 11 bases are shared with TRBD1. V was pared by 6 bases and J by 5 bases, with 5 bases of the junction left unmatched. CDR3 length equals 15 residues. The V gene's germline CDR1 is MDHEN and CDR2 SYDVKM. The CDR3, as DNA: TGTGCCAGCAGGGGGACAGGGGGAGGAACCGGGGAGCTGTTTTTT. As protein: CASRGTGGGTGELFF. Together with reference TRBV28 and TRBJ2-2, the CDR3 gives the full variable domain: DVKVTQSSRYLVKRTGEKVFLECVQDMDHENMFWYRQDPGLGLRLIYFSYDVKMKEKGDIPEGYSVSREKKERFSLILESASTNQTSMYLCASRGTGGGTGELFFGEGSRLTVL.

This chain links TRBV29-1 with TRBJ1-2; tentatively, D is TRBD1 (5 bases). The germline V gene has CDR1 SQVTM and CDR2 ANQGSEA. Deletions cut 3 bases from V and 7 bases from J, with 9 bases between. This CDR3 has 11 amino acids. The CDR3 nucleotides are TGCAGCGTTGACAGGGCGGGTGGCTACACCTTC. Translated, it gives CSVDRAGGYTF.

The J gene is TRBJ1-3, the V gene TRBV29-1, with D hard to call. V was shortened by 5 bases and J by 0 bases, with 11 bases between the two germline ends. The CDR3 runs 14 residues. Per the germline V gene, CDR1 is SQVTM and CDR2 is ANQGSEA. The CDR3, as DNA: TGCAGCGTTAGCTCCGGGGTCTCTGGAAACACCATATATTTT. Encoded protein: CSVSSGVSGNTIYF.

The chain joins TRBV27 to TRBJ1-1; possible D gene TRBD1, 5 bases. The germline V and J ends were trimmed by 3 bases and 0 bases, with 17 bases remaining between them. Germline assignment: CDR1 MNHEY and CDR2 SMNVEV (reference sequence). This CDR3 comprises 17 residues. The CDR3 DNA reads TGTGCCAGCAGTTTCGGCGTCAACAGGTTCATGAACACTGAAGCTTTCTTT. Translating gives CASSFGVNRFMNTEAFF.